One and the same sample provided the 5 T cell receptor beta chains below, sequenced in a study of T cell responses to AZD1222 COVID-19 vaccine. TCRdb's table, derived via immunoSEQ multiplex PCR, lists solely in-frame clones and lacks some. The data hold about 130,000 clones, with around 89% observed a single time. The source material was peripheral blood, sampled on day 0 of AZD1222 vaccination. All receptors come from an adult in good health.

V is TRBV6-2 or TRBV6-3 and J is TRBJ1-2, with D possibly being TRBD1 (5 bases). The CDR3 is 16 residues long. Germline V gene data show CDR1 as MNHEY and CDR2 as SVGEGT. V was clipped by 2 bases and J by 4 bases, with 17 bases between them. CDR3 region: CASSYETEAAFYGYTF. As DNA, the CDR3 is TGTGCCAGCAGTTACGAGACAGAAGCCGCTTTCTATGGCTACACCTTC.

The rearrangement uses TRBV7-3 and TRBJ2-1; 10 bases fit TRBD2. Germline loops: CDR1 SGHTA, CDR2 FQGTGA. The CDR3 spans 15 residues. V shed 4 bases, J shed 3 bases, and the junction held 3 bases outside the gene matches. The CDR3, as DNA: TGTGCCAGCAGCTCTAGCGGGAGTAACTACAATGAGCAGTTCTTC. Encoded protein: CASSSSGSNYNEQFF.

Note on this clone: The sample has other DNA sequences that encode this CDR3 too. J is TRBJ2-7 and V is TRBV5-1; TRBD2 aligns across 7 bases. The V and J ends lost 0 bases and 3 bases, in that order; junction bases with no gene match: 0. This CDR3 is 13 amino acids long. Germline V gives CDR1 SGHRS, CDR2 YFSETQ. The CDR3 is CASSLGGGYEQYF. DNA for the CDR3: TGCGCCAGCAGCTTGGGCGGGGGCTACGAGCAGTACTTC.

V is TRBV29-1 and J is TRBJ1-2; D not certain. From germline, CDR1 is SQVTM and CDR2 ANQGSEA. The CDR3 spans 13 residues. With 7 bases removed from V and 2 bases from J, the gap between germline ends came to 14 bases. The CDR3 loop is CSAAWTGNYGYTF. CDR3 nucleotides: TGCAGCGCCGCCTGGACGGGAAACTATGGCTACACCTTC.

The CDR3 DNA reads TGTGCCAGCAGTTTAACGGGACTAGCGGGAACCATTCAGTACTTC. Its translation is CASSLTGLAGTIQYF. This chain joins TRBV28 and TRBJ2-4, with 13 bases identical to TRBD2. Germline CDR1 is MDHEN and CDR2 is SYDVKM. With V trimmed by 2 bases and J by 9 bases, 4 bases remained unmatched. CDR3 length equals 15 residues.